This TCR beta chain originates from a study of blood T cell repertoires in COVID-19. Only one count was recorded for this clone. Original data processing: It was from reference gene primer amplification that nucleated cell counts were estimated. The protocol was immunoSEQ multiplex PCR, while the TCRdb copy is restricted to in-frame clones and leaves out a portion. V and J calls and clone size follow that table, whereas D and trimming were derived from the DNA. The table lists some 350,000 clones, 75% to 90% of them singletons. V lost 2 bases, J lost 8 bases, and 8 bases stayed unmatched. The CDR3 extends over 16 amino acids. Germline-derived CDR1 and CDR2 are SGHRS and YFSETQ.

This sequence joins TRBV5-1 and TRBJ1-6, with 9 nucleotides matching TRBD1. The sequence was obtained from a woman in her 50s with COVID-19, enrolled during active disease. The sequenced sample was peripheral blood. The CDR3 DNA is TGCGCCAGCAGCTTCTCGACAGGGGGAAGTGATTCACCCCTCCACTTT. This gives the protein CASSFSTGGSDSPLHF.